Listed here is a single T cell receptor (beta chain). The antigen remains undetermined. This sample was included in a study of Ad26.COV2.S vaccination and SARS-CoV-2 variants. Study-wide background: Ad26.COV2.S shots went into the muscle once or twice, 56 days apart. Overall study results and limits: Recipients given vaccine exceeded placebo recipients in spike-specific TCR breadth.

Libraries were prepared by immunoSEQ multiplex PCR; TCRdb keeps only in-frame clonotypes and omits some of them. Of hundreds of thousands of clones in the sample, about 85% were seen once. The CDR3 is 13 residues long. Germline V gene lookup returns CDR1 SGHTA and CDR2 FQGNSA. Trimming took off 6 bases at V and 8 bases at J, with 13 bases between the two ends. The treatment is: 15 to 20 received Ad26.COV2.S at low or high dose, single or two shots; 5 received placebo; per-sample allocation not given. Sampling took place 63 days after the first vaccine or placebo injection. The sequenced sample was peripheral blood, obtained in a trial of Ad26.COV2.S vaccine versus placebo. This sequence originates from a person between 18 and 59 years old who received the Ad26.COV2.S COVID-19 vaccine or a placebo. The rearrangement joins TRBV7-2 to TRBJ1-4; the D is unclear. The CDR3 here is CASSTRTQEKLFF. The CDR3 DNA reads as TGTGCCAGCAGTACCAGGACTCAGGAAAAACTGTTTTTT.